The TCR beta chain under discussion was sequenced for a study of tumor-infiltrating lymphocytes in primary liver carcinoma. Looking at the study overall: Spanning 30 to 69 years of age, the patients were men and women. General observations from the study: In the absence of sorting, bulk samples left CD4+ and CD8+ repertoires uncompared. Blood fell significantly below tumors in its top-250-clone fraction (p = 0.039).

The study extracted blood RNA from unsorted whole blood and also extracted germline DNA. No patient had received treatment, and all had chronic HBV infection. Notes on this clonotype: No antigen is known for it.

From 450 to 550 ng total RNA, TCR beta cDNA was generated with a primer in the constant region. Three nested multiplex PCR rounds, a slightly modified ARM-PCR method, built the TCR beta libraries. Using its own MiXCR run on the multiplex PCR reads, TCRdb lists one record per CDR3 protein. The data show almost 200,000 distinct CDR3 sequences, roughly two thirds seen once. This receptor was obtained from a woman between 55 and 75 years old with primary liver carcinoma and hepatitis B virus infection. Sequenced: peripheral blood.

The CDR3: CASIQIGPYGYTF. The DNA for the CDR3 is TGTGCCAGCATCCAAATCGGGCCCTATGGCTACACCTTC. The rearrangement links TRBV5-4 to TRBJ1-2, with D unresolved. The CDR3 sequence is 13 residues long. V lost 6 bases to trimming and J lost 4 bases, with 13 bases between them. CDR1 is SGHNT, CDR2 YYREEE, per germline (reference sequence).